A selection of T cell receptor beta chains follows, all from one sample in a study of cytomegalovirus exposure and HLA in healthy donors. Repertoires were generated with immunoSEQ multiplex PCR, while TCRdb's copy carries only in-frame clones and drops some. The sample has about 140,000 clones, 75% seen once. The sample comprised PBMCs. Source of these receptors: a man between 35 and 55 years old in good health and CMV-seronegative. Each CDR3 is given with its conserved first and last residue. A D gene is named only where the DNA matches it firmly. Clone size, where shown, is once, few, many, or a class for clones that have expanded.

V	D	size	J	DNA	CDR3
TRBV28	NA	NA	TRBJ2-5	TGTGCCAGCACATCTGGGTTTGGGGCGAAAGAAGAGACCCAGTACTTC	CASTSGFGAKEETQYF
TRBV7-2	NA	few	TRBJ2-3	TGTGCCAGCAGCTTACGGACGGGGGGCATCACAGATACGCAGTATTTT	CASSLRTGGITDTQYF
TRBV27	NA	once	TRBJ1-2	TGTGCCAGCAGAACAGTCAACTATGGCTACACCTTC	CASRTVNYGYTF
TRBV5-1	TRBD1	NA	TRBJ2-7	TGCGCCAGCAGTCATCCGGGACAGGGCTACGAGCAGTACTTC	CASSHPGQGYEQYF
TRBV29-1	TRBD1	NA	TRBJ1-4	TGCAGCGTTCGAGAGACAGGGGGAGGAGAAAAACTGTTTTTT	CSVRETGGGEKLFF
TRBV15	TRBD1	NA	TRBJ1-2	TGTGCCACCAGCATCGGACAGGCCTTTTTCTATGGCTACACCTTC	CATSIGQAFFYGYTF
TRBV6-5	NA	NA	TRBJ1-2	TGTGCCAGCAGGTTTTCAAACTATGGCTACACCTTC	CASRFSNYGYTF
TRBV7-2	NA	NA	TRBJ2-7	TGTGCCAGCAGCTTCGGGGAAACCTACGAGCAGTACTTC	CASSFGETYEQYF
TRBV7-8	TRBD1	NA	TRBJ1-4	TGTGCCAGCAGCTTACGACGAGATCTGACAGGGCGACTGTTTTTT	CASSLRRDLTGRLFF
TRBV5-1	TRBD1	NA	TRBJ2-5	TGCGCCAGCAGCTTGGCCGCATTGAGGGGGCGAGAAGAGACCCAGTACTTC	CASSLAALRGREETQYF
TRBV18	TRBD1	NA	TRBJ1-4	TGTGCCAGTTCTCAGGGGGCGCTTAATGAAAAACTGTTTTTT	CASSQGALNEKLFF
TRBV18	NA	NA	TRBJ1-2	TGTGCCAGCTCACCAGGAGGCAGAGACTATGGCTACACCTTC	CASSPGGRDYGYTF
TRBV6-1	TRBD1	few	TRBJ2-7	TGTGCCAGCTTGACAGGGAACTCCTACGAGCAGTACTTC	CASLTGNSYEQYF
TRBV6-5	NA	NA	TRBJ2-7	TGTGCCAGCAGTTCGGCTAGTTTTGTCGAGCAGTACTTC	CASSSASFVEQYF
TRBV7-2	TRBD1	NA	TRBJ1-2	TGTGCCAGCAGCTTAGCGGGGGGTTTAGGAGGGGGCCTCTATGGCTACACCTTC	CASSLAGGLGGGLYGYTF
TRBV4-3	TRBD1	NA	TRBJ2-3	TGCGCCAGCAGCCAAGACTACAGGGGCAGCACAGATACGCAGTATTTT	CASSQDYRGSTDTQYF
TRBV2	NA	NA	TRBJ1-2	TGTGCCAGCAGCGGAATCAGGGCCCACTATGGCTACACCTTC	CASSGIRAHYGYTF
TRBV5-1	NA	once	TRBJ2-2	TGCGCCAGCAGCATCGGGCCCGGAGGCACCGGGGAGCTGTTTTTT	CASSIGPGGTGELFF
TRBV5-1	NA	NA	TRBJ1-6	TGCGCCAGCAGCTTGGACAGGTTAAAAGGATCACCCCTCCACTTT	CASSLDRLKGSPLHF
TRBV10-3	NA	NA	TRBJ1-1	TGTGCCATCAGATCGGTCGAGGCGGGTGAAGCTTTCTTT	CAIRSVEAGEAFF
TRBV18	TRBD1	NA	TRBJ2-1	TGTGCCAGCTCACCAAACCAGGGGGCCTACAATGAGCAGTTCTTC	CASSPNQGAYNEQFF
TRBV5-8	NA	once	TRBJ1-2	TGTGCCAGCAGCTTGAGGGGATCCCCCTATGGCTACACCTTC	CASSLRGSPYGYTF
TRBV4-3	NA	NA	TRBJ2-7	TGCGCCAGCAGCCAAGCGGTCCAGGGGCGAAGGGAGCAGTACTTC	CASSQAVQGRREQYF
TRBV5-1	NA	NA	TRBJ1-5	TGCGCCAGCAGCTTGGGGGAACAGGGCCCAAATCAGCCCCAGCATTTT	CASSLGEQGPNQPQHF
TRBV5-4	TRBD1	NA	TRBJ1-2	TGTGCCAGCAGCTTGGAAGTTGGGGACAGGGACGGCTACACCTTC	CASSLEVGDRDGYTF